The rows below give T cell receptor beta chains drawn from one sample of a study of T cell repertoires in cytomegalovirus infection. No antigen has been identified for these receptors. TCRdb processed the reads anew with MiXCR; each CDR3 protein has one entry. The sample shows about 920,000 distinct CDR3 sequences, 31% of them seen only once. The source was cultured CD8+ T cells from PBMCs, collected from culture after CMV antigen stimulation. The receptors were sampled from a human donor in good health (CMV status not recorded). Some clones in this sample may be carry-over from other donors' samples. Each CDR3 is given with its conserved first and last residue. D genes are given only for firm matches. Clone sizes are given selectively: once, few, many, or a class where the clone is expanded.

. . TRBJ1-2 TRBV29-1 CSVGRSGGVRGYTF TGCAGCGTTGGGCGAAGTGGGGGTGTAAGGGGCTACACCTTC
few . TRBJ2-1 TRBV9 CASSISAGVHEQFF TGTGCCAGCAGCATCTCAGCAGGGGTTCATGAGCAGTTCTTC
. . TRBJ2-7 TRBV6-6 CASSYAGSGQGEQYF TGTGCCAGCAGTTACGCAGGGTCGGGGCAGGGGGAGCAGTACTTC
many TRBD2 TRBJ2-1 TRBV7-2 CASSLLPLAGGHYNEQFF TGTGCCAGCAGCTTACTACCCCTTGCGGGGGGTCACTACAATGAGCAGTTCTTC
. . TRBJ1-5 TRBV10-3 CAISDGGTQPQHF TGTGCCATCAGTGATGGGGGTACTCAGCCCCAGCATTTT
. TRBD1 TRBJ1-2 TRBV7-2 CASRETGGRGYTF TGTGCCAGCAGAGAAACAGGGGGCCGAGGCTACACCTTC
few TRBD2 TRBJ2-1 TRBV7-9 CASRTSGGSYNEQFF TGTGCCAGCAGAACTAGCGGGGGATCCTACAATGAGCAGTTCTTC
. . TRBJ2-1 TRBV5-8 CASSLGERGRSYNEQFF TGTGCCAGCAGCTTGGGGGAGAGGGGTCGATCCTACAATGAGCAGTTCTTC
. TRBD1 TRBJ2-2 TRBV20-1 CSARVVGRDREVTGELFF TGCAGTGCTAGAGTTGTTGGTCGAGACAGGGAAGTTACCGGGGAGCTGTTTTTT
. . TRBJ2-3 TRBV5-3 CASIPGTDTQYF TGTGCCAGCATCCCCGGGACAGATACGCAGTATTTT
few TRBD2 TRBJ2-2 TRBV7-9 CASSLARASGGPNTGELFF TGTGCCAGCAGCTTAGCGAGGGCTAGCGGGGGCCCGAACACCGGGGAGCTGTTTTTT
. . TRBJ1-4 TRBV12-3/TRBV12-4 CASSLGVGGEEKLFF TGTGCCAGCAGTTTAGGTGTAGGGGGAGAAGAAAAACTGTTTTTT
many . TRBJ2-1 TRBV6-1 CASSFQAVYNEQFF TGTGCCAGCAGTTTCCAGGCTGTCTACAATGAGCAGTTCTTC
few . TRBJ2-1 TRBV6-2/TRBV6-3 CASSYPPAGYNEQFF TGTGCCAGCAGTTACCCCCCTGCGGGATACAATGAGCAGTTCTTC
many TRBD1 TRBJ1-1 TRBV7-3 CASSSPPGQGVRNTEAFF TGTGCCAGCAGCTCCCCCCCGGGACAGGGGGTCAGGAACACTGAAGCTTTCTTT
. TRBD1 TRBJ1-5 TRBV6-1 CASSGGGENQPQHF TGTGCCAGCAGTGGAGGGGGCGAGAATCAGCCCCAGCATTTT
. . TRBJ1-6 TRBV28 CASNPPGWDTLRHHDDSPLHF TGTGCCAGCAACCCCCCAGGGTGGGACACCCTCCGTCACCACGATGATTCACCCCTCCACTTT
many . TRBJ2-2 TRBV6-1 CASSEIFAWVDTGELFF TGTGCCAGCAGTGAGATTTTTGCATGGGTGGACACCGGGGAGCTGTTTTTT
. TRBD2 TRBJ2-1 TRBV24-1 CATSDFGGGNEQFF TGTGCCACCAGTGATTTCGGGGGGGGCAATGAGCAGTTCTTC
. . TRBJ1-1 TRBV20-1 CSAREVGRAANTEAFF TGCAGTGCTAGAGAAGTTGGCAGAGCTGCGAACACTGAAGCTTTCTTT
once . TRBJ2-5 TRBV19 CASSIWSRDQETQYF TGTGCCAGTAGTATCTGGAGCAGGGATCAAGAGACCCAGTACTTC
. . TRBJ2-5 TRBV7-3 CASSPLGFPGETQYF TGTGCCAGCAGCCCCCTTGGGTTCCCGGGAGAGACCCAGTACTTC
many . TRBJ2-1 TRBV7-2 CASSFYYNEQFF TGTGCCAGCAGTTTCTACTACAATGAGCAGTTCTTC
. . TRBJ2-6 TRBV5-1 CASSTTLRGLKGANVLTF TGCGCCAGCAGCACTACGCTACGGGGGCTCAAAGGGGCCAACGTCCTGACTTTC
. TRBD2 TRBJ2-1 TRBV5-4 CASSVSRGSSYNEQFF TGTGCCAGCAGCGTCTCGCGGGGGAGCTCCTACAATGAGCAGTTCTTC
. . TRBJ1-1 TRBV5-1 CASSLGMWGSTEAFF TGCGCCAGCAGCTTGGGGATGTGGGGATCCACTGAAGCTTTCTTT
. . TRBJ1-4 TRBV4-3 CASSQDADSNEKLFF TGCGCCAGCAGCCAAGACGCAGACAGTAATGAAAAACTGTTTTTT
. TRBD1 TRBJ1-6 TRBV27 CASSPRPGQYNSPLHF TGTGCCAGCAGCCCTCGACCGGGACAGTATAATTCACCCCTCCACTTT
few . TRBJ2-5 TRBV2 CASKGSRGTQETQYF TGTGCCAGCAAGGGTTCTCGCGGGACCCAAGAGACCCAGTACTTC
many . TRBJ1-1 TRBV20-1 CSARDPGGFRAFF TGCAGTGCTAGAGATCCGGGTGGGTTCAGAGCTTTCTTT
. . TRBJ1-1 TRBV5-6 CASSLAHRDTEAFF TGTGCCAGCAGCTTGGCTCACCGAGACACTGAAGCTTTCTTT
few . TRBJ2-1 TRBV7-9 CASSLVVQEQFF TGTGCCAGCAGCCTAGTGGTACAGGAGCAGTTCTTC
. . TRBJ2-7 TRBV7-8 CASTLGEPFYEQYF TGTGCCAGCACTCTCGGGGAGCCCTTCTACGAGCAGTACTTC
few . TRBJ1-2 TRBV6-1 CASRYGTSYGYTF TGTGCCAGCAGGTACGGGACGAGCTATGGCTACACCTTC
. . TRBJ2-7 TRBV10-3 CVISVETSPTYEQYF TGTGTCATCAGTGTCGAGACATCTCCCACCTACGAGCAGTACTTC
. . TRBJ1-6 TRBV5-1 CASSSPDAPGNSPLHF TGCGCCAGCAGCTCTCCCGACGCACCGGGGAATTCACCCCTCCACTTT
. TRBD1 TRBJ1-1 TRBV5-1 CASSEAGGATEAFF TGCGCCAGCAGCGAAGCAGGGGGCGCGACTGAAGCTTTCTTT
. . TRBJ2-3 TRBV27 CASSFSLAETDTQYF TGTGCCAGCAGTTTTAGCCTAGCAGAAACAGATACGCAGTATTTT
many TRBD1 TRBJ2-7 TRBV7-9 CASSHAGGHPHEQYF TGTGCCAGCAGCCACGCAGGGGGCCATCCCCACGAGCAGTACTTC
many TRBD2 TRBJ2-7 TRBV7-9 CASSSTSGGHEQYF TGTGCCAGCAGCTCTACTAGCGGGGGTCACGAGCAGTACTTC
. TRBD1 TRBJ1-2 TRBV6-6 CASSYSTGGDYYGYTF TGTGCCAGCAGTTACTCGACAGGGGGCGATTACTATGGCTACACCTTC
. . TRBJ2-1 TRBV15 CATSRDWGGKGPIF TGTGCCACCAGCAGAGATTGGGGGGGCAAGGGGCCTATCTTC
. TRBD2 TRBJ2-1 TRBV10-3 CAIRPGGAGGSYNEQFF TGTGCCATCAGGCCAGGGGGAGCGGGGGGTTCCTACAATGAGCAGTTCTTC